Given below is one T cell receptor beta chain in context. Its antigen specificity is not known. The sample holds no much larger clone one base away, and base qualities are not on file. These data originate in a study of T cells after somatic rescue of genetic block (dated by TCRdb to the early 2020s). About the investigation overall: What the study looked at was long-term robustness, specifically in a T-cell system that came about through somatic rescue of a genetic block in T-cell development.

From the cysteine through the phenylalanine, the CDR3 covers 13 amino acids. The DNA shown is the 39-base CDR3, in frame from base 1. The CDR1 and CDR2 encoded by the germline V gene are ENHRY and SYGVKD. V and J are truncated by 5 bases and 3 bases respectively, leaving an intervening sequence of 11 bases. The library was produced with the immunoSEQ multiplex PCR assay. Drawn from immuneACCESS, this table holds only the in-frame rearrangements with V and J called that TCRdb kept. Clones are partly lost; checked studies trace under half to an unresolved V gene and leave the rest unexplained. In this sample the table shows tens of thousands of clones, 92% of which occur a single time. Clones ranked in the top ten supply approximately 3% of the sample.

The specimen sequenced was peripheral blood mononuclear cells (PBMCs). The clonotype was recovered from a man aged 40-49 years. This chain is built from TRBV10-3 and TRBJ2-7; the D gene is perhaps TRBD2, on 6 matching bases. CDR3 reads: CAISSGTHYEQYF. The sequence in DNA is TGTGCCATCAGTTCCGGGACTCACTACGAGCAGTACTTC.